The next 11 T cell receptor beta chains were all read from a single sample in a study of shared clonotypes between healthy human individuals. This table comes from immunoSEQ multiplex PCR, and its TCRdb copy is limited to in-frame clones, with some not included. The table records 2.3 million or so clones, over 90% of them present only once. The sequenced sample was naive CD4+ T cells from PBMCs. Noted subset: CD45RA+ positively selected. These receptors all stem from a man younger than 30 in good health. Some clones in this sample may be carry-over from other donors' samples.

The chain combines TRBV9 with TRBJ2-5; D might be TRBD1 (5 bases). Germline V gene lookup returns CDR1 SGDLS and CDR2 YYNGEE. Trimming cost V 3 bases and J 1 base, with 10 bases left between them. This CDR3 comprises 14 residues. CDR3 nucleotides: TGTGCCAGCAGCGCCCGGACATTCCAAGAGACCCAGTACTTC. Its protein product is CASSARTFQETQYF.

V gene TRBV30 combines with J gene TRBJ2-2, with D possibly being TRBD1 (5 bases). V lost 4 bases and J 1 base, leaving 7 bases between the germline ends. The germline V gene encodes CDR1 GTSNPN and CDR2 SVGIG (reference sequence). This CDR3 region has 13 residues. The CDR3 region has the DNA TGTGCCTGGAAAACAGGGAACACCGGGGAGCTGTTTTTT. The encoded protein is CAWKTGNTGELFF.

The chain combines TRBV21-1 with TRBJ1-1; the table's D call TRBD1 went unverified against the DNA. TRBV21-1 is given as a pseudogene. The CDR3 consists of 12 residues. The CDR3 sequence is CASSTTGGEAFF. The CDR3 region has the DNA TGTGCCAGCAGCACGACAGGGGGGGAAGCTTTCTTT.

This chain joins TRBV7-3 and TRBJ2-1, with D perhaps TRBD2 (5 bases). CDR1 and CDR2 (germline): SGHTA, FQGTGA. The CDR3 length is 13 residues. V lost 5 bases and J lost 6, with 11 bases in between. For the CDR3, the DNA is TGTGCCAGCAGCCTCGGACTCGCCAATGAGCAGTTCTTC. Protein: CASSLGLANEQFF.

The rearrangement links TRBV28 to TRBJ2-5, with 10 bases that match TRBD2. In germline, CDR1 is MDHEN, CDR2 SYDVKM. The CDR3 spans 16 residues. The J segment lost 5 bases and the V segment lost 8 bases, leaving 14 bases of the junction unmatched. CDR3 amino acids: CASLPLRLAGVETQYF. For the CDR3, the DNA is TGTGCCAGCTTACCTCTCCGACTAGCGGGTGTTGAGACCCAGTACTTC.

The chain uses TRBV27 and TRBJ2-7; tentative D call: TRBD2 (6 bases). Between the trimmed V and J ends, which lost 3 bases and 5 bases, there was a span of 11 bases. Germline CDR1 and CDR2: MNHEY and SMNVEV (reference sequence). This CDR3 region has 13 residues. The DNA of the CDR3 is TGTGCCAGCAGTTTTTCTAGCGCTAACGAGCAGTACTTC. Amino acids: CASSFSSANEQYF.

This clone was seen only once. The chain carries TRBV12-5 and TRBJ1-1; TRBD1 is a possible D gene (6 bases). There are 23 residues in the CDR3. The V gene's germline CDR1 is LGHNT and CDR2 FRNRAP. V shed 0 bases and J shed 0 bases, with 32 bases lying between them. The CDR3 DNA is TGTGCTAGTGGTTTGGTCCCAATGGCACACTTGGGGGCGTCTTCCTGGCTGAACACTGAAGCTTTCTTT. Its translation: CASGLVPMAHLGASSWLNTEAFF.

This clone was found once. This specimen includes other DNA sequences encoding the same CDR3. This chain links TRBV5-1 with TRBJ1-1, with TRBD1 matching over 9 bases. Germline values: CDR1 SGHRS, CDR2 YFSETQ. Trimming cost V 4 bases and J 5 bases; bases outside gene matches: 6. CDR3 length: 14 residues. CDR3 loop: CASSRDRVGTEAFF. As DNA, the CDR3 is TGCGCCAGCAGCAGGGACAGGGTGGGAACTGAAGCTTTCTTT. Supplemented by reference TRBV5-1 and TRBJ1-1, the full variable domain reads KAGVTQTPRYLIKTRGQQVTLSCSPISGHRSVSWYQQTPGQGLQFLFEYFSETQRNKGNFPGRFSGRQFSNSRSEMNVSTLELGDSALYLCASSRDRVGTEAFFGQGTRLTVV.

The chain has TRBV6-6 and TRBJ2-4, with a weak D call TRBD1 (6 bases). From germline, CDR1 is MNHNY and CDR2 SVGAGI (reference sequence). The CDR3 sequence is 15 residues long. The ends were cut back, 7 bases at V and 1 base at J, with 14 bases in the middle. This CDR3 reads CASTRGRGAKNIQYF. In nucleotides, the CDR3 is TGTGCCAGCACCCGGGGTAGGGGGGCCAAAAACATTCAGTACTTC.

The chain's CDR3 is CASSQDPGLAYSTDTQYF. CDR3 in DNA: TGCGCCAGCAGCCAAGATCCAGGACTAGCGTATAGCACAGATACGCAGTATTTT. This chain uses TRBV4-1 with TRBJ2-3; 9 bases fit TRBD2. CDR3 length equals 18 residues. CDR1 MGHRA and CDR2 YSYEKL come from the germline V gene. Unmatched junction bases numbered 7, after V lost 0 bases and J lost 0 bases.

The gene calls are TRBV9 and TRBJ2-1, with 11 bases fitting TRBD2. Germline assignment: CDR1 SGDLS and CDR2 YYNGEE. V gave up 3 bases and J gave up 3 bases; unmatched junction bases: 2. The CDR3 totals 15 residues. This chain's CDR3 is CASSGLAGRYNEQFF. CDR3 DNA: TGTGCCAGCAGCGGACTAGCGGGGCGCTACAATGAGCAGTTCTTC. The variable domain in full, with the rest retrieved from reference TRBV9 and TRBJ2-1, is DSGVTQTPKHLITATGQRVTLRCSPRSGDLSVYWYQQSLDQGLQFLIQYYNGEERAKGNILERFSAQQFPDLHSELNLSSLELGDSALYFCASSGLAGRYNEQFFGPGTRLTVL.